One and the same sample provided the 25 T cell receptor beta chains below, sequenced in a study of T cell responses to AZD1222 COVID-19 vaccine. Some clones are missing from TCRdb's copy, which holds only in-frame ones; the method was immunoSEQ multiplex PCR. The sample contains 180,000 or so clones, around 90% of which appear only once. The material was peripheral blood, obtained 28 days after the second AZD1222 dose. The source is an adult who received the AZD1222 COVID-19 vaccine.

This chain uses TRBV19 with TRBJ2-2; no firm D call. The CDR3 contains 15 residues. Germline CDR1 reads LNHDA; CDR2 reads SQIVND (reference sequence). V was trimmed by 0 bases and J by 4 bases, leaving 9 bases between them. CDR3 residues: CASSIETRATGELFF. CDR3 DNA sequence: TGTGCCAGTAGTATAGAGACCAGAGCCACCGGGGAGCTGTTTTTT.

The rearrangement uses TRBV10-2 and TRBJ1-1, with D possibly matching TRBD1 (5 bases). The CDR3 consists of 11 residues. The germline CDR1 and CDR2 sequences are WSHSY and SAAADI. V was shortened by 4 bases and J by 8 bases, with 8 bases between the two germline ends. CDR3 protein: CASSGGSEAFF. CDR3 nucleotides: TGCGCCAGCAGTGGGGGCTCCGAAGCTTTCTTT.

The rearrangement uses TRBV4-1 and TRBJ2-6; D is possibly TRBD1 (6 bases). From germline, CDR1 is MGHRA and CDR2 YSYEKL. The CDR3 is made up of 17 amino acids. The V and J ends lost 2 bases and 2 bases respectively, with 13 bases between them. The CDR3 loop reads CASSQPGWGPGANVLTF. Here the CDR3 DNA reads TGCGCCAGCAGCCAACCTGGCTGGGGGCCTGGGGCCAACGTCCTGACTTTC.

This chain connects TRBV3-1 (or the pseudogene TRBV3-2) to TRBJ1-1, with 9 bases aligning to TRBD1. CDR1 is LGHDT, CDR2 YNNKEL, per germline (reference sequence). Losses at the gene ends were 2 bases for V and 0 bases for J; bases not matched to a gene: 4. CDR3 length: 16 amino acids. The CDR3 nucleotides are TGTGCCAGCAGCCAACGGACAGGGGCGATGAACACTGAAGCTTTCTTT. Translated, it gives CASSQRTGAMNTEAFF.

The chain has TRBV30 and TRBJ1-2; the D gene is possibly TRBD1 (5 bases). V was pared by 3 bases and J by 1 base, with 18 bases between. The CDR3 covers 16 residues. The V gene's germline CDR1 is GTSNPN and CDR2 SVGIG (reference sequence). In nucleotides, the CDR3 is TGTGCCTGGAGCCAACGACAGTTTCCTCTTAACTATGGCTACACCTTC. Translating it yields CAWSQRQFPLNYGYTF.

The CDR3 here is CASGLGPQGHTIYF. The CDR3 bases are TGTGCCAGCGGACTAGGCCCCCAGGGACACACCATATATTTT. The rearrangement joins TRBV11-2 to TRBJ1-3; TRBD1 might be the D (5 bases). From germline, CDR1 is SGHAT and CDR2 FQNNGV. The CDR3 has 14 amino acids. V lost 8 bases and J lost 8, with 19 bases in between.

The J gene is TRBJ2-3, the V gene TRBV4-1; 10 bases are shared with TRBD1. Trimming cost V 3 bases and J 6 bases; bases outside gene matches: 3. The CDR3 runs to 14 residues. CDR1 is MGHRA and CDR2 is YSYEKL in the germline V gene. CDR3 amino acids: CASSHGTGVDTQYF. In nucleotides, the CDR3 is TGCGCCAGCAGCCATGGGACAGGGGTGGATACGCAGTATTTT.

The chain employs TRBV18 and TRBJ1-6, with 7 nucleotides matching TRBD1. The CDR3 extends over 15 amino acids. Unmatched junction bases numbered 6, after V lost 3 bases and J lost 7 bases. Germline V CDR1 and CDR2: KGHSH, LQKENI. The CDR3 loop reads CASSPQGVGNSPLHF. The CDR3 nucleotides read TGTGCCAGCTCACCCCAGGGGGTAGGGAATTCACCCCTCCACTTT.

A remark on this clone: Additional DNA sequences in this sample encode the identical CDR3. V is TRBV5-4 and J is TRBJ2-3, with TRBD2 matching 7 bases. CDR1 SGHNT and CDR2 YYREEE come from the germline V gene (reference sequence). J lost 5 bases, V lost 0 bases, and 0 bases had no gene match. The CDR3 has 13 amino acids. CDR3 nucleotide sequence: TGTGCCAGCAGCTTGGCGGGGGGAGATACGCAGTATTTT. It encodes CASSLAGGDTQYF.

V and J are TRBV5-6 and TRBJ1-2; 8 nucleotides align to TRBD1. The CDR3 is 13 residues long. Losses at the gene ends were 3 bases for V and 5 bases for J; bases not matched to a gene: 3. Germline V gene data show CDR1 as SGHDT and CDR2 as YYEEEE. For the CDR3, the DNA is TGTGCCAGCAGCTCCGACAGGGGTTATGGCTACACCTTC. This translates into CASSSDRGYGYTF. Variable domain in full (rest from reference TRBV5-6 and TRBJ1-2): DAGVTQSPTHLIKTRGQQVTLRCSPKSGHDTVSWYQQALGQGPQFIFQYYEEEERQRGNFPDRFSGHQFPNYSSELNVNALLLGDSALYLCASSSDRGYGYTFGSGTRLTVV.

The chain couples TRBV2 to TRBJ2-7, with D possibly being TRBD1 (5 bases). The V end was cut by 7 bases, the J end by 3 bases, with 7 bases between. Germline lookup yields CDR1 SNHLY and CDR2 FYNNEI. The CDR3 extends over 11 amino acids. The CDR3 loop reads CASTGNYEQYF. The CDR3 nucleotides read TGTGCCAGCACAGGGAACTACGAGCAGTACTTC.

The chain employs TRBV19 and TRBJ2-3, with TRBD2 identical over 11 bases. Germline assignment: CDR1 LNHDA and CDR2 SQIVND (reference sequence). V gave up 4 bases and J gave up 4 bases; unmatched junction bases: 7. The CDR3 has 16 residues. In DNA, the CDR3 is TGTGCCAGTAGTACCGGGACTAGCGGTTTATCAGATACGCAGTATTTT. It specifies CASSTGTSGLSDTQYF.

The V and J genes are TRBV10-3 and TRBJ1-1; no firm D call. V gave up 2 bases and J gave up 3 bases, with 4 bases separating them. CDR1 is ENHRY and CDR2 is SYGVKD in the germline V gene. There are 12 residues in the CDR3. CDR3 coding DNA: TGTGCCATCAGTGAGGGGGACACTGAAGCTTTCTTT. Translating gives CAISEGDTEAFF.

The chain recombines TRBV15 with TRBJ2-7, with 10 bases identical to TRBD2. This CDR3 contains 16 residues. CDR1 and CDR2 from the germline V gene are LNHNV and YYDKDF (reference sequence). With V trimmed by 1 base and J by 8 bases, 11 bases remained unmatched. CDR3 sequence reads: CATSRGGTSAVGKQYF. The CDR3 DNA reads TGTGCCACCAGCAGAGGAGGGACTAGCGCTGTGGGAAAGCAGTACTTC.

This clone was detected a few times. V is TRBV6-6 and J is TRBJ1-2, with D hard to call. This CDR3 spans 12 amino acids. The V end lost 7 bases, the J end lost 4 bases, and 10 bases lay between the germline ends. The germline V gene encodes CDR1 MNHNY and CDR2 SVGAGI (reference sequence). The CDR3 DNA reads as TGTGCCAGCAAGTTGGAGGGCTATGGCTACACCTTC. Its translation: CASKLEGYGYTF.

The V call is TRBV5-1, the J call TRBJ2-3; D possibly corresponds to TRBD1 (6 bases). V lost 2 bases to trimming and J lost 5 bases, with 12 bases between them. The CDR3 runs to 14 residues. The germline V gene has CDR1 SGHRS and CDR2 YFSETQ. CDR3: CASSFPDSVDTQYF. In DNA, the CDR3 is TGCGCCAGCAGCTTTCCGGACAGCGTAGATACGCAGTATTTT. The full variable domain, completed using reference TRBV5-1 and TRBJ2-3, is KAGVTQTPRYLIKTRGQQVTLSCSPISGHRSVSWYQQTPGQGLQFLFEYFSETQRNKGNFPGRFSGRQFSNSRSEMNVSTLELGDSALYLCASSFPDSVDTQYFGPGTRLTVL.

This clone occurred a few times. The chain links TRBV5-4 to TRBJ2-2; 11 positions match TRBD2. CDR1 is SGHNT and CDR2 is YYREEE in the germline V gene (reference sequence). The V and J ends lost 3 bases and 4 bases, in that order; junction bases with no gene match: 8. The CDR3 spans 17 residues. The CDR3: CASSSPGLAELTGELFF. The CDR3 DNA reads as TGTGCCAGCAGCTCGCCGGGACTAGCGGAGCTCACCGGGGAGCTGTTTTTT.

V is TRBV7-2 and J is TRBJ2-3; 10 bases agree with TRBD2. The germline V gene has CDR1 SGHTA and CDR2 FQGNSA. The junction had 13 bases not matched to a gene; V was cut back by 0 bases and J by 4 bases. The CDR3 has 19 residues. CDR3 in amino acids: CASSLASGRSGNRPDTQYF. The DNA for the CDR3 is TGTGCCAGCAGCTTAGCTAGCGGGAGGTCGGGGAATAGGCCAGATACGCAGTATTTT.

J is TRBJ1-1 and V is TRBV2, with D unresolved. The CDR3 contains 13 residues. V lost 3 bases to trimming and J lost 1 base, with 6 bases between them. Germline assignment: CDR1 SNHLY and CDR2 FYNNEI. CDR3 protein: CASSDGWNTEAFF. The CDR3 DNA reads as TGTGCCAGCAGTGATGGCTGGAACACTGAAGCTTTCTTT.

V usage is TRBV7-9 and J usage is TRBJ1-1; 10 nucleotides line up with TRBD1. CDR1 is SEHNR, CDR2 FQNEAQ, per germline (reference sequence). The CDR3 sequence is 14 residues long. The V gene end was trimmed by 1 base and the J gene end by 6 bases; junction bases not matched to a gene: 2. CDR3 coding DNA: TGTGCCAGCAGCTTAGGGGACAGGGGCCCTGAAGCTTTCTTT. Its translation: CASSLGDRGPEAFF.

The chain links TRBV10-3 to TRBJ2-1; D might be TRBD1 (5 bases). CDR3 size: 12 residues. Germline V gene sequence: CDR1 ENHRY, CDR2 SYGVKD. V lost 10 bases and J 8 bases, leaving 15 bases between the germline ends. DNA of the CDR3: TGTGCCACCCGACTTGGGGCCGATGAGCAGTTCTTC. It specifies CATRLGADEQFF.

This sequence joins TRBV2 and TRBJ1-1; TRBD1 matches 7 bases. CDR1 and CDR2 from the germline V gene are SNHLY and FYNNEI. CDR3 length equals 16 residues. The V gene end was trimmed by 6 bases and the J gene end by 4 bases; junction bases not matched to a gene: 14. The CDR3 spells CASSGIPRQGSTEAFF. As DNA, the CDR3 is TGTGCCAGCAGCGGTATACCACGACAGGGAAGCACTGAAGCTTTCTTT.

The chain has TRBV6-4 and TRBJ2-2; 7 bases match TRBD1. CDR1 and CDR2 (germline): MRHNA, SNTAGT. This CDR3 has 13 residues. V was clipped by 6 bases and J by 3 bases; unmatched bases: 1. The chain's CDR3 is CASRTGDTGELFF. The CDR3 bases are TGTGCCAGCAGAACAGGGGACACCGGGGAGCTGTTTTTT.

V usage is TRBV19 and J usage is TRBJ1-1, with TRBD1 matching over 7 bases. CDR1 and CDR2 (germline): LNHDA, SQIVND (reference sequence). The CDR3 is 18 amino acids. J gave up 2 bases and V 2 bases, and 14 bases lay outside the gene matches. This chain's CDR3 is CASSITLGQVHPNTEAFF. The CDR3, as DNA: TGTGCCAGTAGTATAACTCTTGGACAGGTTCATCCCAACACTGAAGCTTTCTTT.

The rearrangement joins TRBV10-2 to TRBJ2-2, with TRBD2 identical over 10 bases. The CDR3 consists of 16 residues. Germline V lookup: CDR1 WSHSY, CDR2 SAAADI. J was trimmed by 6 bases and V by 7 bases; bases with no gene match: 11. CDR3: CASMRGLAGDPGELFF. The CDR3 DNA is TGCGCCAGCATGAGGGGGCTAGCGGGGGACCCCGGGGAGCTGTTTTTT.